The entry that follows covers one T cell receptor (beta chain) sequence. Antigen specificity is unknown. This entry comes from a study of T cell responses to AZD1222 COVID-19 vaccine. Across the whole study: Analysis merged second doses at about 4 or about 12 weeks.

This CDR3 contains 16 residues. Germline CDR1 is KGHSH and CDR2 is LQKENI. The germline V and J ends were trimmed by 4 bases and 2 bases, with 16 bases remaining between them. Produced via immunoSEQ multiplex PCR; TCRdb's table is partial and in-frame only. Of over 120,000 clones in the sample, approximately 94% were seen once. Study outcomes and limitations: Females made up more of the donors, who were largely white British, and clonal diversity may have come out too low. There were repertoire samples only from the period after the peak T cell response. At baseline, just 5 or 6 AZD1222 recipients tested seropositive.

The TCR sequence derives from an adult in good health. This material consisted of peripheral blood, taken on day 0 of AZD1222 vaccination. The gene calls are TRBV18 and TRBJ2-3; TRBD2 is a possible D gene (5 bases). This CDR3 reads CASSRGQVLNTDTQYF. The CDR3 DNA reads as TGTGCCAGCTCACGAGGGCAGGTGCTAAACACAGATACGCAGTATTTT. Based on the CDR3 plus reference TRBV18 and TRBJ2-3, the full variable domain is NAGVMQNPRHLVRRRGQEARLRCSPMKGHSHVYWYRQLPEEGLKFMVYLQKENIIDESGMPKERFSAEFPKEGPSILRIQQVVRGDSAAYFCASSRGQVLNTDTQYFGPGTRLTVL.